The 9 T cell receptor beta chains listed next were all sequenced from one sample in a study of post-analysis software for immune sequencing data. Points from the study as a whole: Comparison of patients with controls showed five TRBV segments more frequent in patients, TRBV5-6, TRBV5-1 and TRBV20-1 among them.

Incorporated into the TCR beta cDNA libraries were unique molecular identifiers, which served to reduce PCR and sequencing biases. From the PCR reads, TCRdb called clonotypes with MiXCR, one entry per CDR3 protein. The sample has 350,000 to 500,000 distinct CDR3 sequences, roughly 38% seen once. Their cognate antigens are unknown. Sequenced: blood. The receptors were gathered from a girl aged 2 to 10 with multiple sclerosis.

This chain connects TRBV28 to TRBJ1-2; the D gene is possibly TRBD1 (6 bases). Trimming stripped 6 bases from V and 10 bases from J, with 9 bases between. The CDR3 is 10 amino acids. The germline V gene has CDR1 MDHEN and CDR2 SYDVKM. The CDR3 nucleotides read TGTGCCAGCAGAGCAGGGGTCTACACCTTC. Residues: CASRAGVYTF.

The V gene is TRBV7-9, the J gene TRBJ1-5; 7 positions agree with TRBD1. This CDR3 contains 16 residues. V lost 5 bases to trimming and J lost 6 bases; unmatched junction nucleotides: 13. Per the germline V gene, CDR1 is SEHNR and CDR2 is FQNEAQ (reference sequence). CDR3 in DNA: TGTGCCAGCAGCCTCGCACAGGGGCGGAGGTTTCAGCCCCAGCATTTT. It yields the protein CASSLAQGRRFQPQHF. The full variable domain, completed using reference TRBV7-9 and TRBJ1-5, is DTGVSQNPRHKITKRGQNVTFRCDPISEHNRLYWYRQTLGQGPEFLTYFQNEAQLEKSRLLSDRFSAERPKGSFSTLEIQRTEQGDSAMYLCASSLAQGRRFQPQHFGDGTRLSIL.

The chain combines TRBV7-9 with TRBJ1-5; no firm D call. In germline, CDR1 is SEHNR, CDR2 FQNEAQ (reference sequence). The V gene lost 4 bases and the J gene lost 3 bases, with 7 bases spanning the gap. The CDR3 spans 13 residues. The DNA for the CDR3 is TGTGCCAGCAGCTCGACGGACAATCAGCCCCAGCATTTT. Protein: CASSSTDNQPQHF.

V and J are TRBV6-2 or TRBV6-3 and TRBJ2-7, with D unresolved. The V gene lost 8 bases and the J gene lost 3 bases, with 8 bases spanning the gap. Germline CDR1 reads MNHEY; CDR2 reads SVGEGT. This CDR3 contains 11 residues. CDR3 region: CASLGGYEQYF. CDR3 in DNA: TGTGCCAGCTTGGGCGGCTACGAGCAGTACTTC.

This clonotype was detected only a few times. V gene TRBV6-5 combines with J gene TRBJ1-1; D gene uncertain. Per the germline V gene, CDR1 is MNHEY and CDR2 is SVGAGI. The V and J ends lost 6 bases and 4 bases respectively, with 21 bases between them. This CDR3 region has 16 residues. The CDR3 DNA sequence: TGTGCCAGCAGGGCTTCCAGTGGGCCTCCGAGCACTGAAGCTTTCTTT. Its translation: CASRASSGPPSTEAFF.

The chain links TRBV29-1 to TRBJ2-7; D might be TRBD1 or TRBD2, each matching 6 bases. The CDR3 totals 13 residues. The V gene's germline CDR1 is SQVTM and CDR2 ANQGSEA. CDR3 nucleotide sequence: TGCAGTGTAGGGGGGACGGCCACCTACGAGCAGTACTTC. It specifies CSVGGTATYEQYF.

This clonotype turned up a few times. The rearrangement joins TRBV29-1 to TRBJ1-2, with D uncertain. V lost 2 bases to trimming and J lost 2 bases, with 9 bases between them. Germline CDR1 reads SQVTM; CDR2 reads ANQGSEA. The CDR3 loop spans 13 amino acids. CDR3 amino acids: CSVENSNNYGYTF. CDR3 nucleotide sequence: TGCAGCGTTGAAAACAGTAACAACTATGGCTACACCTTC.

This chain uses TRBV29-1 with TRBJ1-5; TRBD1 agrees at 7 bases. The germline CDR1 and CDR2 sequences are SQVTM and ANQGSEA. Unmatched junction bases numbered 2, after V lost 6 bases and J lost 0 bases. The CDR3 is 13 amino acids. CDR3 sequence reads: CSVGTDSNQPQHF. The DNA for the CDR3 is TGCAGCGTAGGGACAGATAGCAATCAGCCCCAGCATTTT.

This sequence joins TRBV12-3 or TRBV12-4 and TRBJ1-1; D not resolved. The V gene lost 7 bases and the J gene lost 4 bases, with 16 bases spanning the gap. The CDR3 contains 14 residues. DNA of the CDR3: TGTGCCAGCAACCCGACGGGTTGGGGCACTGAAGCTTTCTTT. Translating it yields CASNPTGWGTEAFF.